The 17 T cell receptor beta chains below come from one sample, sequenced in a study of shared clonotypes between healthy human individuals. The assay was immunoSEQ multiplex PCR, and TCRdb's table has in-frame clones only and misses some. Altogether 950,000 to 1,100,000 clones are present, approximately 80% being singletons, with the ten largest covering 0.55% to 0.7%. Sequenced: memory CD4+ T cells from PBMCs. Indicated subset: CD45RA-negative fraction. The receptors shown here come from a young man in good health. Some clones in this sample may be carry-over from other donors' samples.

The V gene is TRBV6-4, the J gene TRBJ2-7, with D possibly being TRBD1 (7 bases). The length of the CDR3 is 15 residues. Germline values: CDR1 MRHNA, CDR2 SNTAGT. The ends were cut back, 7 bases at V and 6 bases at J, with 22 bases in the middle. As DNA, the CDR3 is TGTGCCAGCATATCCGACCTGGAGGGGGCGGGCGAGCAGTACTTC. Protein sequence: CASISDLEGAGEQYF.

The chain recombines TRBV6-1 with TRBJ1-2; TRBD1 might be the D (5 bases). Germline CDR1 reads MNHNS; CDR2 reads SASEGT. Trimming stripped 0 bases from V and 4 bases from J, with 12 bases between. CDR3 length: 15 residues. The CDR3 DNA follows: TGTGCCAGCAGTGAAGCGGGAGGGGAGCGCTATGGCTACACCTTC. Protein: CASSEAGGERYGYTF.

This clone has at least ten counts. The CDR3 DNA follows: TGTGCCAGCAGCTCCCCGCGGGAGAACGGTGAGCAGTTCTTC. This translates into CASSSPRENGEQFF. This chain connects TRBV7-3 to TRBJ2-1; 7 bases map to TRBD2. In germline, CDR1 is SGHTA, CDR2 FQGTGA. V lost 4 bases to trimming and J lost 9 bases; unmatched junction nucleotides: 9. The CDR3 is 14 residues long.

The chain links TRBV6-5 to TRBJ1-1, with a tentative D call TRBD1 (5 bases). Looked up from germline, CDR1 is MNHEY and CDR2 is SVGAGI. The CDR3 totals 14 residues. V lost 0 bases to trimming and J lost 6 bases, with 11 bases between them. In DNA, the CDR3 is TGTGCCAGCAGTTACTCGATGGCGGGGGCTGAAGCTTTCTTT. This sequence encodes CASSYSMAGAEAFF.

This CDR3 is CAGGRLDSPLHF. CDR3 bases: TGTGCCGGAGGGCGACTAGACTCACCCCTCCACTTT. The V call is TRBV28, the J call TRBJ1-6; D gene uncertain. The germline V gene has CDR1 MDHEN and CDR2 SYDVKM. Trimming took off 11 bases at V and 10 bases at J, with 15 bases between the two ends. CDR3 length: 12 residues.

This clone was seen ten or more times. The J gene is TRBJ1-1, the V gene TRBV5-1; D gene ambiguous. The CDR3 sequence is 14 residues long. The germline V gene encodes CDR1 SGHRS and CDR2 YFSETQ. Trimming cost V 6 bases and J 4 bases, with 16 bases left between them. The CDR3 region is CASKNEARVTEAFF. The CDR3 coding sequence is TGCGCCAGCAAAAATGAAGCGCGGGTCACTGAAGCTTTCTTT.

The genes are TRBV27 and TRBJ2-1; D call uncertain. Looked up from germline, CDR1 is MNHEY and CDR2 is SMNVEV (reference sequence). This CDR3 contains 14 residues. Trimming left V 6 bases short and J 1 base short, with 10 bases between. CDR3 DNA sequence: TGTGCCAGCAGGGGGATTTCATCCTACAATGAGCAGTTCTTC. As protein: CASRGISSYNEQFF.

This clone was seen a single time. The chain has TRBV28 and TRBJ1-1, with D possibly matching TRBD1 (6 bases). V lost 9 bases and J 0 bases, leaving 11 bases between the germline ends. This CDR3 has 13 residues. CDR1 and CDR2 (germline): MDHEN, SYDVKM. The CDR3, as DNA: TGTGCCAGGACGGACAGAGTGAACACTGAAGCTTTCTTT. This gives the protein CARTDRVNTEAFF.

This chain links TRBV28 with TRBJ1-2; D gene ambiguous. Trimming removed 4 bases at V and 4 bases at J, with 4 bases between. The CDR3 runs to 11 residues. Germline CDR1 is MDHEN and CDR2 is SYDVKM. The CDR3 sequence: CASSWTYGYTF. CDR3 bases: TGTGCCAGCAGTTGGACCTATGGCTACACCTTC.

V and J are TRBV7-2 and TRBJ2-1; TRBD2 matches 9 bases. This CDR3 spans 16 amino acids. The germline CDR1 and CDR2 sequences are SGHTA and FQGNSA. Losses at the gene ends were 5 bases for V and 0 bases for J; bases not matched to a gene: 5. The CDR3 DNA follows: TGTGCCAGCAGCCAAGTTAGCGGGAGCTCCTACAATGAGCAGTTCTTC. This gives the protein CASSQVSGSSYNEQFF.

The rearrangement links TRBV6-1 to TRBJ1-5; D is perhaps TRBD1 (5 bases). CDR1 and CDR2 (germline): MNHNS, SASEGT. Trimming took off 4 bases at V and 1 base at J, with 5 bases between the two ends. This CDR3 region has 13 residues. In nucleotides, the CDR3 is TGTGCCAGCAGTGGGGGGAGCAATCAGCCCCAGCATTTT. It yields the protein CASSGGSNQPQHF.

V usage is TRBV19 and J usage is TRBJ1-2; no clear D. The CDR3 totals 13 residues. In germline, CDR1 is LNHDA, CDR2 SQIVND (reference sequence). The germline V and J ends were trimmed by 7 bases and 2 bases, with 11 bases remaining between them. As DNA, the CDR3 is TGTGCCAGTACCCTAGTCAACAACTATGGCTACACCTTC. This sequence encodes CASTLVNNYGYTF. Combining the CDR3 with reference TRBV19 and TRBJ1-2 gives the whole variable domain DGGITQSPKYLFRKEGQNVTLSCEQNLNHDAMYWYRQDPGQGLRLIYYSQIVNDFQKGDIAEGYSVSREKKESFPLTVTSAQKNPTAFYLCASTLVNNYGYTFGSGTRLTVV.

V gene TRBV30 combines with J gene TRBJ1-6; possible D gene TRBD1, 5 bases. The CDR3 spans 13 residues. Trimming stripped 5 bases from V and 5 bases from J, with 10 bases between. In germline, CDR1 is GTSNPN, CDR2 SVGIG (reference sequence). The CDR3 here is CAWAGTNNSPLHF. The DNA for the CDR3 is TGTGCCTGGGCCGGGACGAATAATTCACCCCTCCACTTT.

The CDR3 DNA reads as TGTGCCATTATGTCTAACTCCTACGAGCAGTACTTC. Its protein product is CAIMSNSYEQYF. This chain joins TRBV28 and TRBJ2-7; no firm D call. The ends were cut back, 10 bases at V and 0 bases at J, with 10 bases in the middle. Germline CDR1 and CDR2: MDHEN and SYDVKM. The CDR3 has 12 residues.

The rearrangement joins TRBV10-3 to TRBJ2-2; TRBD2 might be the D (5 bases). Germline V gives CDR1 ENHRY, CDR2 SYGVKD. V was shortened by 5 bases and J by 5 bases, with 15 bases between the two germline ends. The CDR3 consists of 15 residues. This CDR3 reads CAISSLSEGTGELFF. The CDR3 nucleotides are TGTGCCATCAGTTCTCTTAGCGAAGGAACCGGGGAGCTGTTTTTT.

The chain couples TRBV5-6 to TRBJ2-5; 8 bases match TRBD2. J gave up 1 base and V 0 bases, and 2 bases lay outside the gene matches. The length of the CDR3 is 15 residues. Germline V CDR1 and CDR2: SGHDT, YYEEEE. The CDR3 DNA reads TGTGCCAGCAGCTTGGACCGGGGGGGCCAAGAGACCCAGTACTTC. This sequence encodes CASSLDRGGQETQYF.

This chain links TRBV5-5 with TRBJ2-7; D gene ambiguous. CDR3 size: 12 residues. CDR1 and CDR2 (germline): SGHKS, YYEKEE (reference sequence). The V end lost 3 bases, the J end lost 3 bases, and 7 bases lay between the germline ends. The CDR3 coding sequence is TGTGCCAGCAGCTCTCCACGCTACGAGCAGTACTTC. Translated: CASSSPRYEQYF.